Below, 3 T cell receptor beta chains from the same sample are listed, as sequenced in a study of T cell responses to AZD1222 COVID-19 vaccine. Sequencing was performed with immunoSEQ multiplex PCR; in TCRdb, only in-frame clones are kept and a portion is missing. The repertoire holds approximately 130,000 clones, with 85% to 90% as singletons. The material was peripheral blood, obtained on day 0 of MenACWY control vaccination. The receptor set was obtained from an adult in good health.

The CDR3 region is CASSPPTSGSGDTQYF. In nucleotides, the CDR3 is TGTGCCAGCTCACCACCGACTAGCGGGAGTGGAGATACGCAGTATTTT. The chain has TRBV18 and TRBJ2-3, with 12 bases lining up with TRBD2. Losses at the gene ends were 0 bases for V and 5 bases for J; bases not matched to a gene: 3. Per germline, CDR1 KGHSH and CDR2 LQKENI. The CDR3 sequence is 16 residues long.

The chain joins TRBV27 to TRBJ2-2, with D maybe TRBD2 (5 bases). The CDR3 has 13 residues. Germline CDR1 is MNHEY and CDR2 is SMNVEV (reference sequence). With 6 bases removed from V and 6 bases from J, the gap between germline ends came to 11 bases. In DNA, the CDR3 is TGTGCCAGCAGGTACGGACTGGCCGGGGAGCTGTTTTTT. Translated, it gives CASRYGLAGELFF.

The chain joins TRBV5-4 to TRBJ2-1; D might be TRBD2 (6 bases). This CDR3 spans 15 amino acids. The ends were cut back, 3 bases at V and 0 bases at J, with 10 bases in the middle. The germline V gene has CDR1 SGHNT and CDR2 YYREEE (reference sequence). The CDR3 is CASSSSATSYNEQFF. Here the CDR3 DNA reads TGTGCCAGCAGCTCTAGCGCAACCTCCTACAATGAGCAGTTCTTC.